The 21 T cell receptor beta chains reported below all come from one sample, sequenced in a study of T cells in tuberculosis. Using immunoSEQ multiplex PCR, the repertoire was profiled, and TCRdb retains in-frame clones only, with some absent. This sample has 88,000 or so clones, with roughly 93% found just once. After thawing and overnight rest, PBMC were stained with GMM-loaded CD1B tetramer, viability dye and anti-CD3 for sorting. C32 glucose monomycolate from Rhodococcus equi was loaded onto the CD1B tetramers. The material sequenced was CD1b-GMM tetramer-negative cells sorted from PBMCs. The receptor source for this set is an adult woman with latent tuberculosis.

This clone was detected only once. This chain connects TRBV27 to TRBJ2-7; TRBD1 agrees at 9 bases. Germline CDR1 MNHEY, CDR2 SMNVEV (reference sequence). The CDR3 covers 18 residues. The V segment lost 4 bases and the J segment 0 bases; nucleotides outside the gene matches: 13. CDR3 coding DNA: TGTGCCAGCAGTTCGGGACAGGGCTTGGGCGGATTCTCCTACGAGCAGTACTTC. Encoded protein: CASSSGQGLGGFSYEQYF.

This chain links TRBV5-1 with TRBJ1-2, with D hard to call. The germline V gene has CDR1 SGHRS and CDR2 YFSETQ. The CDR3 runs 14 residues. V was clipped by 2 bases and J by 2 bases, with 10 bases between them. The DNA of the CDR3 is TGCGCCAGCAGCTTTCAGGATCCCAACTATGGCTACACCTTC. It translates to CASSFQDPNYGYTF.

This clone was counted a single time. The rearrangement uses TRBV5-4 and TRBJ1-5; TRBD1 aligns across 7 bases. Per the germline V gene, CDR1 is SGHNT and CDR2 is YYREEE (reference sequence). The CDR3 is 14 amino acids. V gave up 3 bases and J gave up 3 bases; unmatched junction bases: 3. CDR3 DNA: TGTGCCAGCAGCTACGGGACAGACAATCAGCCCCAGCATTTT. It translates to CASSYGTDNQPQHF.

This clone was detected only once. The V call is TRBV6-5, the J call TRBJ1-1; D is undetermined. Between the trimmed V and J ends, which lost 0 bases and 4 bases, there was a span of 12 bases. Germline assignment: CDR1 MNHEY and CDR2 SVGAGI. There are 15 residues in the CDR3. CDR3 amino acids: CASSYSRAPTTEAFF. DNA for the CDR3: TGTGCCAGCAGTTACTCGAGGGCGCCGACCACTGAAGCTTTCTTT.

Here the CDR3 reads CASSFSNSNQPQHF. CDR3 nucleotide sequence: TGTGCCAGCAGTTTTTCCAATAGCAATCAGCCCCAGCATTTT. The chain recombines TRBV27 with TRBJ1-5, with no clear D. Germline values: CDR1 MNHEY, CDR2 SMNVEV (reference sequence). The CDR3 contains 14 residues. Trimming took 3 bases from V and 0 from J, leaving 6 bases between them.

The chain carries TRBV19 and TRBJ2-1, with D tentatively TRBD2 (6 bases). The V gene lost 4 bases and the J gene lost 0 bases, with 10 bases spanning the gap. Germline CDR1 reads LNHDA; CDR2 reads SQIVND (reference sequence). This CDR3 has 15 residues. The CDR3 nucleotides are TGTGCCAGTAGTAAGCGGGTTAGCTCCTACAATGAGCAGTTCTTC. It specifies CASSKRVSSYNEQFF.

The rearrangement joins TRBV7-2 to TRBJ2-4; D might be TRBD2 (6 bases). This CDR3 comprises 19 residues. The V end was cut by 5 bases, the J end by 1 base, with 24 bases between. Germline values: CDR1 SGHTA, CDR2 FQGNSA. The CDR3 sequence: CASSKDIPSPGGAKNIQYF. The CDR3 DNA reads as TGTGCCAGCAGCAAGGACATCCCATCGCCAGGAGGGGCCAAAAACATTCAGTACTTC.

The V call is TRBV6-1, the J call TRBJ1-1; D may be TRBD1 (6 bases). This CDR3 region has 14 residues. V was pared by 4 bases and J by 5 bases, with 14 bases between. Germline loops: CDR1 MNHNS, CDR2 SASEGT. CDR3 in DNA: TGTGCCAGCAGTGGACACCACAGGGATACTGAAGCTTTCTTT. Protein product: CASSGHHRDTEAFF.

V gene TRBV30 combines with J gene TRBJ2-5; TRBD1 agrees at 12 bases. Germline CDR1 is GTSNPN and CDR2 is SVGIG (reference sequence). CDR3 length: 17 residues. The J segment lost 0 bases and the V segment lost 4 bases, leaving 9 bases of the junction unmatched. The CDR3 coding sequence is TGTGCCTGGAAGAGGGGGACAGGGGGCCCGTACCAAGAGACCCAGTACTTC. Its protein is CAWKRGTGGPYQETQYF.

The chain recombines TRBV4-1 with TRBJ1-5; D might be TRBD1 (6 bases). V lost 0 bases to trimming and J lost 2 bases, with 17 bases between them. This CDR3 has 18 residues. The germline V gene has CDR1 MGHRA and CDR2 YSYEKL. The CDR3 region is CASSQDAQGISGNQPQHF. CDR3 coding DNA: TGCGCCAGCAGCCAAGATGCTCAGGGGATCAGCGGCAATCAGCCCCAGCATTTT.

The rearrangement uses TRBV19 and TRBJ1-1; maybe TRBD1 (5 bases). Trimming took 6 bases from V and 3 from J, leaving 11 bases between them. CDR1 is LNHDA and CDR2 is SQIVND in the germline V gene (reference sequence). This CDR3 has 13 amino acids. The CDR3 spells CASRLGGYTEAFF. CDR3 coding DNA: TGTGCCAGTAGATTGGGGGGGTACACTGAAGCTTTCTTT.

This clone was recorded only once. J is TRBJ1-3 and V is TRBV19; 8 nucleotides match TRBD1. The CDR3 is 15 amino acids. Germline CDR1 reads LNHDA; CDR2 reads SQIVND (reference sequence). The trim removed 10 bases at V and 0 bases at J, leaving 8 bases unmatched. The CDR3 here is CATGDRTFSGNTIYF. CDR3 coding DNA: TGTGCCACCGGGGACAGGACGTTCTCTGGAAACACCATATATTTT.

V usage is TRBV5-1 and J usage is TRBJ1-1; unclear D gene. Trimming removed 0 bases at V and 2 bases at J, with 11 bases between. This CDR3 contains 15 residues. CDR1 is SGHRS and CDR2 is YFSETQ in the germline V gene. In nucleotides, the CDR3 is TGCGCCAGCAGCTTGGTCCCCAAATCCAACACTGAAGCTTTCTTT. It yields the protein CASSLVPKSNTEAFF. The full variable domain, completed using reference TRBV5-1 and TRBJ1-1, is KAGVTQTPRYLIKTRGQQVTLSCSPISGHRSVSWYQQTPGQGLQFLFEYFSETQRNKGNFPGRFSGRQFSNSRSEMNVSTLELGDSALYLCASSLVPKSNTEAFFGQGTRLTVV.

A note on this clone: The junction departs from germline at one end; a sequencing error may be responsible. Other DNA sequences in this sample translate to the same CDR3. The gene calls are TRBV18 and TRBJ1-1; weak D call: TRBD1 (6 bases). Germline CDR1 is KGHSH and CDR2 is LQKENI. This CDR3 has 14 residues. This chain's CDR3 is CASSKGVMDTEAFF. In DNA, the CDR3 is TGTGCCAGCTCAAAGGGGGTAATGGACACTGAAGCCTTCTTT.

The chain combines TRBV4-2 with TRBJ1-2, with 7 bases that match TRBD1. The junction had 11 bases not matched to a gene; V was cut back by 5 bases and J by 2 bases. The CDR3 totals 16 residues. CDR1 LGHNA and CDR2 YNFKEQ come from the germline V gene. The DNA of the CDR3 is TGTGCCAGCAGCTTTACCGGGACAGCAATGAACTATGGCTACACCTTC. Protein sequence: CASSFTGTAMNYGYTF.

The chain joins TRBV21-1 to TRBJ2-3; TRBD1, the D gene given by the table, was not confirmed from the DNA. TRBV21-1 is a documented pseudogene. There are 16 residues in the CDR3. The CDR3 DNA is TGTGCCAGCAGCCGGCCGGGACAGGGATCCACAGATACGCAGTATTTT. Amino acid sequence: CASSRPGQGSTDTQYF.

The rearrangement joins TRBV5-1 to TRBJ1-1; TRBD1 agrees at 11 bases. Germline values: CDR1 SGHRS, CDR2 YFSETQ. This CDR3 comprises 15 residues. With V trimmed by 2 bases and J by 3 bases, 3 bases remained unmatched. The CDR3 region is CASSFGTGGDTEAFF. In nucleotides, the CDR3 is TGCGCCAGCAGCTTCGGGACAGGGGGTGACACTGAAGCTTTCTTT.

The gene calls are TRBV6-5 and TRBJ2-1; the D is unclear. Germline-derived CDR1 and CDR2 are MNHEY and SVGAGI. The length of the CDR3 is 14 residues. The germline V and J ends were trimmed by 4 bases and 2 bases, with 9 bases remaining between them. Here the CDR3 reads CASSLTPPYNEQFF. The CDR3, as DNA: TGTGCCAGCAGTTTGACTCCACCCTACAATGAGCAGTTCTTC.

This chain connects TRBV7-9 to TRBJ2-7; TRBD1 agrees at 7 bases. Unmatched junction bases numbered 6, after V lost 5 bases and J lost 2 bases. The CDR3 loop spans 14 amino acids. The germline gives CDR1 SEHNR, CDR2 FQNEAQ (reference sequence). The CDR3 DNA is TGTGCCAGCAGCGCTACTAGGGGGCCCTACGAGCAGTACTTC. Translating it yields CASSATRGPYEQYF.

This chain connects TRBV9 to TRBJ2-4; perhaps TRBD2 as D (5 bases). Trimming removed 4 bases at V and 1 base at J, with 15 bases between. The CDR3 consists of 16 residues. Germline V gene sequence: CDR1 SGDLS, CDR2 YYNGEE. CDR3 bases: TGTGCCAGCAGCCCAGAGGGAGAATGGGCCAAAAACATTCAGTACTTC. Translated, it gives CASSPEGEWAKNIQYF. Full variable domain (remainder filled in from reference TRBV9 and TRBJ2-4): DSGVTQTPKHLITATGQRVTLRCSPRSGDLSVYWYQQSLDQGLQFLIQYYNGEERAKGNILERFSAQQFPDLHSELNLSSLELGDSALYFCASSPEGEWAKNIQYFGAGTRLSVL.

CDR3 in DNA: TGTGCCTGGCCACAGGGGGCGCGGGGCTACACCTTC. As protein: CAWPQGARGYTF. The chain carries TRBV30 and TRBJ1-2; 9 bases match TRBD1. J was trimmed by 8 bases and V by 5 bases; bases with no gene match: 6. The CDR3 contains 12 residues. From germline, CDR1 is GTSNPN and CDR2 SVGIG (reference sequence).